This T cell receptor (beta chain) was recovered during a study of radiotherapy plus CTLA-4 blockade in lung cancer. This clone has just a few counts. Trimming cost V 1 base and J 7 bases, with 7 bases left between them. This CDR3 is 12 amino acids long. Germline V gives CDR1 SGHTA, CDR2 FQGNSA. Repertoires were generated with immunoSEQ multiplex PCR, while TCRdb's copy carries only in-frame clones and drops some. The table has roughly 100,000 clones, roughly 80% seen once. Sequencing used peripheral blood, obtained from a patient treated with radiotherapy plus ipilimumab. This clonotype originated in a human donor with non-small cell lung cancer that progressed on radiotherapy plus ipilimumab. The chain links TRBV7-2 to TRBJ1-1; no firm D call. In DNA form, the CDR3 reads TGTGCCAGCAGCTTAGTTCGGGGTGAAGCTTTCTTT. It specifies CASSLVRGEAFF.